This T cell receptor (beta chain) was observed in a study of T cell repertoires in cytomegalovirus infection. Study background: Signatures in public TCR beta sequences pointed to both CMV infection and matching HLA type. Study findings and constraints: HLA-C-restricted CMV-specific TCR beta clonotypes prevailed in the ex vivo response.

This clonotype was observed at least ten times. The antigen is not known. TCRdb re-called the reads through MiXCR, storing one row per CDR3 protein. The sample records fewer than 350,000 distinct CDR3 sequences, 8% to 9.5% being singletons. Trimming took off 8 bases at V and 3 bases at J, with 13 bases between the two ends. CDR3 length: 13 amino acids. Per germline, CDR1 SGHTA and CDR2 FQGNSA. Input material: PBMCs. V gene TRBV7-2 combines with J gene TRBJ1-2; D may be TRBD1 (6 bases). This receptor was obtained from a human donor in good health (CMV status not recorded). Some clones in this sample may be carry-over from other donors' samples. As DNA, the CDR3 is TGTGCCAGCGCTCCCCCAGGGGACTATGGCTACACCTTC. This translates into CASAPPGDYGYTF.